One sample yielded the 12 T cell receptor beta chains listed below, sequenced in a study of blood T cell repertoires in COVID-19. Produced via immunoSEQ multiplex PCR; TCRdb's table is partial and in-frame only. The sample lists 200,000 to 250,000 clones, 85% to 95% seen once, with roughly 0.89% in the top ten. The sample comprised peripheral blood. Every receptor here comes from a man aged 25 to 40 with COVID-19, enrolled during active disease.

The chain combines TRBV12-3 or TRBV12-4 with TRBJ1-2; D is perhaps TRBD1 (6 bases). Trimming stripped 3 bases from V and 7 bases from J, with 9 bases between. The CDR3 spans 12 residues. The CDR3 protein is CASSFSGAGYTF. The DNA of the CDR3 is TGTGCCAGCAGTTTTTCAGGGGCTGGCTACACCTTC.

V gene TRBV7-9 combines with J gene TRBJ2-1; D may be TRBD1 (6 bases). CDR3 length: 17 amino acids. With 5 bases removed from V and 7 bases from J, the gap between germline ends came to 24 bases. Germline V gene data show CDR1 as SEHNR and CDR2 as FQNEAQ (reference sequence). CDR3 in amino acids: CASSPNTRTDGPNEQFF. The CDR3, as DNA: TGTGCCAGCAGCCCGAACACCCGGACAGATGGGCCGAATGAGCAGTTCTTC. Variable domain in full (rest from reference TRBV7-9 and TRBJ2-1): DTGVSQNPRHKITKRGQNVTFRCDPISEHNRLYWYRQTLGQGPEFLTYFQNEAQLEKSRLLSDRFSAERPKGSFSTLEIQRTEQGDSAMYLCASSPNTRTDGPNEQFFGPGTRLTVL.

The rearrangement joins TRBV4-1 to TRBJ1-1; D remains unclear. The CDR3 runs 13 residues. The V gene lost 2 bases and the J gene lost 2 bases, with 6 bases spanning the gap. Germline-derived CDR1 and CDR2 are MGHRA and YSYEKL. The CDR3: CASSQIGNTEAFF. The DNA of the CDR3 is TGCGCCAGCAGCCAAATCGGTAACACTGAAGCTTTCTTT.

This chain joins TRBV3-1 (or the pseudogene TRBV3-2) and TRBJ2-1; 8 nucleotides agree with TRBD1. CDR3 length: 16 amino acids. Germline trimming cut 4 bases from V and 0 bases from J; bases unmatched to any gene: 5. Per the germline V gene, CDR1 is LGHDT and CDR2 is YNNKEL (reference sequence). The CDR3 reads CASSRETGVSYNEQFF. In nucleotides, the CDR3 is TGTGCCAGCAGCCGAGAGACAGGGGTCTCCTACAATGAGCAGTTCTTC.

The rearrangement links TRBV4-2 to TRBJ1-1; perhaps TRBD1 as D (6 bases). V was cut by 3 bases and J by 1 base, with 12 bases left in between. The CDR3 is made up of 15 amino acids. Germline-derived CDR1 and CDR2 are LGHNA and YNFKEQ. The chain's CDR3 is CASSQLFRGNTEAFF. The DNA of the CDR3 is TGTGCCAGCAGCCAGTTGTTCAGGGGGAACACTGAAGCTTTCTTT.

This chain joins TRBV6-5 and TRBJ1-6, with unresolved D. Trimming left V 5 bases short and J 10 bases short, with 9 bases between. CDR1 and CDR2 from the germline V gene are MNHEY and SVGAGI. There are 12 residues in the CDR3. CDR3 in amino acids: CASSPPGSPLHF. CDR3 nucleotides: TGTGCCAGCAGTCCCCCGGGATCACCCCTCCACTTT.

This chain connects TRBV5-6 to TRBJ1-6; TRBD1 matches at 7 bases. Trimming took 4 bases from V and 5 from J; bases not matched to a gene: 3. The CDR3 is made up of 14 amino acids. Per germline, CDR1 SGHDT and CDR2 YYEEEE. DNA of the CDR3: TGTGCCAGCAGCCTGACAGGGAATAATTCACCCCTCCACTTT. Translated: CASSLTGNNSPLHF.

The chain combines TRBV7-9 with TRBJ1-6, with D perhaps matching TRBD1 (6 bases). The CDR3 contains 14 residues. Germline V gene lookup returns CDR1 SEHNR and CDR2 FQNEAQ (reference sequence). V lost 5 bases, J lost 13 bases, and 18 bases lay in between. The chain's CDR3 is CASSPQGEGIPLHF. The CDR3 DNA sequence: TGTGCCAGCAGCCCACAGGGTGAGGGAATTCCCCTCCACTTT.

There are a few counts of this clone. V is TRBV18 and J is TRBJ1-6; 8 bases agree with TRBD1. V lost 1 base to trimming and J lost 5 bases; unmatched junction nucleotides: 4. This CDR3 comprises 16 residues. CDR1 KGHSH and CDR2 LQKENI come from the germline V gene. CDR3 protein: CASSPQGQANNSPLHF. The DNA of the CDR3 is TGTGCCAGCTCACCACAGGGACAGGCCAATAATTCACCCCTCCACTTT.

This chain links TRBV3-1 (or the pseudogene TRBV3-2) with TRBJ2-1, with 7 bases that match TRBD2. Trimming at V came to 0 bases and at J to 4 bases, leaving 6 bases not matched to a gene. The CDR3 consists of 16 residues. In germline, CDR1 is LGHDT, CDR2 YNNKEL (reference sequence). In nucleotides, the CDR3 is TGTGCCAGCAGCCAAGATTTGGGGACTACTTACAATGAGCAGTTCTTC. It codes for CASSQDLGTTYNEQFF.

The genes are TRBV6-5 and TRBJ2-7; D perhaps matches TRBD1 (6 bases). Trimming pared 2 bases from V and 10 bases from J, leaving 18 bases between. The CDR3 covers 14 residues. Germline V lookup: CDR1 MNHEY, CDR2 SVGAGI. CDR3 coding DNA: TGTGCCAGCAGTTACCAGGGACATGGGGTTGAACAGTACTTC. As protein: CASSYQGHGVEQYF.

For the CDR3, the DNA is TGTGCCAGCAGTTTATGGGGCAGCACCAACTATGGCTACACCTTC. This codes for CASSLWGSTNYGYTF. The chain couples TRBV27 to TRBJ1-2; possible D gene TRBD1, 5 bases. CDR3 length equals 15 residues. With 1 base removed from V and 2 bases from J, the gap between germline ends came to 11 bases. CDR1 is MNHEY and CDR2 is SMNVEV in the germline V gene (reference sequence).